This TCR beta chain originates from a study of Graves' ophthalmopathy and Graves' hyperthyroidism. About the study: Blood was drawn at initial diagnosis, before any treatment.

This clonotype was seen at least ten times. The TCR beta CDR3 regions underwent amplification from RNA transcripts. In the first round, RT-PCR was carried out with HTBI primers, and a multiplex PCR formed the second round. TCRdb recomputed calls from the multiplex PCR reads with MiXCR, one row per CDR3 protein. The sample holds about 210,000 distinct CDR3 sequences, approximately 29% seen once. In germline, CDR1 is SGHAT, CDR2 FQNNGV. V was shortened by 5 bases and J by 1 base, with 6 bases between the two germline ends. The CDR3 extends over 14 amino acids. Ophthalmopathic donors had moderate-to-severe activity, CAS ≥3 and NOSPECS ≥4, with disease that had lasted under 3 months. Among the exclusions were patients with other autoimmune diseases, uncontrolled infections, pregnancy or lactation. Isolation of PBMCs was performed using around 9.1 ml of fresh peripheral blood.

The V and J genes are TRBV11-2 and TRBJ2-6; the D is unclear. The sample consisted of peripheral blood. The clonotype was recovered from a man between 45 and 60 years old with Graves' ophthalmopathy. The CDR3 is CASSPLSGANVLTF. The CDR3 nucleotides read TGTGCCAGCAGCCCTCTATCTGGGGCCAACGTCCTGACTTTC.